The clone carrying this T cell receptor (beta chain) was recorded a few times. Its specificity is not known. CDR1 is SQVTM and CDR2 is ANQGSEA in the germline V gene. The CDR3 has 13 amino acids. The V gene lost 4 bases and the J gene lost 2 bases, with 12 bases spanning the gap. The entry originates in a study of T-cell reconstitution after alpha-beta-depleted transplantation in children. Findings of the study overall: T cells produced anew were the main source of T-cell counts and diversity one year after transplant. Several hundred expanded graft clones reportedly gave rise to the alpha-beta T cells present about two months after transplant. Where some patients showed high TCRbeta diversity at day 60, it came from recipient T cells and thymic progenitors that had survived.

Molecular barcoding with unique molecular identifiers was used for the TCRbeta library. TCRdb re-called the PCR reads through MiXCR, storing one row per CDR3 protein. Among a few hundred thousand distinct CDR3 sequences listed, 27% were seen once. The TCR sequence derives from a boy younger than two with Wiskott-Aldrich syndrome, due to receive a stem cell transplant. The chain is built from TRBV29-1 and TRBJ2-7; a possible D gene is TRBD1 (6 bases). This specimen consisted of PBMCs, obtained before TCRalphabeta/CD19-depleted stem cell transplant. The CDR3 loop is CSVVTDSPYEQYF. In DNA form, the CDR3 reads TGCAGCGTTGTCACGGACAGCCCCTACGAGCAGTACTTC.